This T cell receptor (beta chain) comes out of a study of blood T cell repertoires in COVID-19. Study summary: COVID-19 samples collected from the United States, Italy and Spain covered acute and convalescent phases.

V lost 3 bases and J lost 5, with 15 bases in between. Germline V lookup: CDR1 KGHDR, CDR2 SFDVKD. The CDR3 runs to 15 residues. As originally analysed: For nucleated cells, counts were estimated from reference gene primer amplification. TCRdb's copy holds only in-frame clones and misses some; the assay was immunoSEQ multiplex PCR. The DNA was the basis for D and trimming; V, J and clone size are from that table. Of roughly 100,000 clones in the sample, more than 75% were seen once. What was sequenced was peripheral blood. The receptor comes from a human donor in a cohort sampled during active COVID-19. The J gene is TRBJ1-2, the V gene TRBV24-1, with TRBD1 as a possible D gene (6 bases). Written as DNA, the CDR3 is TGTGCCACCAGTGATCCCACAGGGTATGATTATGGCTACACCTTC. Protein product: CATSDPTGYDYGYTF.